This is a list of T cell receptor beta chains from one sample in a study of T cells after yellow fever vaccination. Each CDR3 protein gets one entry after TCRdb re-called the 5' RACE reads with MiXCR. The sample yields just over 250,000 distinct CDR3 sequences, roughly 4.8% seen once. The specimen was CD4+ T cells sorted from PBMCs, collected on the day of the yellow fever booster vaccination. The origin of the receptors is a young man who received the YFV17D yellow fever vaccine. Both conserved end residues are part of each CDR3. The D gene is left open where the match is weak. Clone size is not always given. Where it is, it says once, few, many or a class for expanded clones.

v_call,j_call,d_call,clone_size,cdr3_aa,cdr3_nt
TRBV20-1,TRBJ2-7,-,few,CSYRPGGRSSYEQYF,TGCAGTTACCGCCCTGGCGGGCGGAGCTCCTACGAGCAGTACTTC
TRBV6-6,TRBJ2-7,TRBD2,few,CASSLGLAGDYEQYF,TGTGCCAGCAGTTTGGGACTAGCGGGCGACTACGAGCAGTACTTC
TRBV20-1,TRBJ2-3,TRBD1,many,CSASSGTGWADTQYF,TGCAGTGCTAGCTCCGGGACAGGGTGGGCAGATACGCAGTATTTT
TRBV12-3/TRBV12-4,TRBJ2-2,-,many,CASRIGGAGELFF,TGTGCCAGCAGAATAGGAGGGGCCGGGGAGCTGTTTTTT
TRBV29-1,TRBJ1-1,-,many,CSVGSRLGGTEAFF,TGCAGCGTTGGCAGCCGTCTGGGAGGCACTGAAGCTTTCTTT
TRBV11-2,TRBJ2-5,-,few,CASSPKLILQETQYF,TGTGCCAGCAGCCCGAAACTGATATTACAAGAGACCCAGTACTTC
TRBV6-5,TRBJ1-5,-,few,CASSYSVTSNQPQHF,TGTGCCAGCAGTTACTCGGTGACGAGCAATCAGCCCCAGCATTTT
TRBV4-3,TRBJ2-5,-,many,CASSPGLRQETQYF,TGCGCCAGCAGCCCGGGACTGAGACAAGAGACCCAGTACTTC
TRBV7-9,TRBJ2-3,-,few,CASRARAFFTDTQYF,TGTGCCAGCAGAGCACGGGCCTTCTTCACAGATACGCAGTATTTT
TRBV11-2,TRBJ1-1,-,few,CASGQHTEAFF,TGTGCCAGTGGACAGCACACTGAAGCTTTCTTT
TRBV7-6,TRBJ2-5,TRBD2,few,CASSLMVGGVQETQYF,TGTGCCAGCAGCTTAATGGTGGGGGGGGTCCAAGAGACCCAGTACTTC
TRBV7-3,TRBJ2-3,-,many,CASSPGGPGTDTQYF,TGTGCCAGCAGCCCCGGGGGTCCGGGCACAGATACGCAGTATTTT
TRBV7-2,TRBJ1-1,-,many,CASSLRQDTEAFF,TGTGCCAGCAGCTTACGACAGGACACTGAAGCTTTCTTT
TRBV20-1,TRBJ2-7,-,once,CSYRHGGRSSYEQYF,TGCAGTTACCGCCATGGCGGGCGGAGCTCCTACGAGCAGTACTTC
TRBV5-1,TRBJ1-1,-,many,CASSLAGGLRGGNTEAFF,TGCGCCAGCAGCTTGGCCGGAGGCCTTAGAGGGGGAAACACTGAAGCTTTCTTT
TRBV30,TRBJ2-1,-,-,CAWSVWRGANEQFF,TGTGCCTGGAGTGTATGGAGGGGGGCGAATGAGCAGTTCTTC
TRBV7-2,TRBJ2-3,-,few,CASSLRRTTVFDTQYF,TGTGCCAGCAGTTTACGCCGAACGACCGTGTTTGATACGCAGTATTTT
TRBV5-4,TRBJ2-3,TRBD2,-,CASSLVFGGGVADTQYF,TGTGCCAGCAGCTTGGTATTTGGCGGGGGAGTCGCAGATACGCAGTATTTT
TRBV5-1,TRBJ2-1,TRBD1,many,CASSWGQGGEQFF,TGCGCCAGCAGCTGGGGACAGGGAGGTGAGCAGTTCTTC
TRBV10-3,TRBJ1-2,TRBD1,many,CAIGTGADYGYTF,TGTGCCATCGGGACAGGGGCGGACTATGGCTACACCTTC
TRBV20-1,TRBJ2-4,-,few,CSARDGGTKAKNIQYF,TGCAGTGCTAGAGATGGGGGGACGAAAGCCAAAAACATTCAGTACTTC
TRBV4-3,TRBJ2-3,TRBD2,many,CASSQDRGGGADTQYF,TGCGCCAGCAGCCAAGATCGCGGGGGGGGCGCAGATACGCAGTATTTT
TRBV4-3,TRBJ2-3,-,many,CASSHAQGDDTQYF,TGCGCCAGCAGCCACGCCCAGGGTGACGATACGCAGTATTTT
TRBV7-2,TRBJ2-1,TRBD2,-,CASSFGSGRKQFF,TGTGCCAGCAGCTTTGGTAGCGGGAGAAAGCAGTTCTTC
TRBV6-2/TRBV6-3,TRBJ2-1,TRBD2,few,CASSYSGLAGGDEQFF,TGTGCCAGCAGTTACTCGGGACTAGCGGGGGGGGATGAGCAGTTCTTC
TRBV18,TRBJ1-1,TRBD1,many,CASSRDREIAFF,TGTGCCAGCTCCCGGGACAGGGAGATAGCTTTCTTT
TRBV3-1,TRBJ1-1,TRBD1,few,CASSQERTGAYEAFF,TGTGCCAGCAGCCAAGAGAGGACAGGTGCATATGAAGCTTTCTTT
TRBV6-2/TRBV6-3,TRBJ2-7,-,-,CASSYSTVSYEQYF,TGTGCCAGCAGTTACTCGACAGTCTCCTACGAGCAGTACTTC
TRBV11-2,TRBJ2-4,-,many,CASSLGGAQNIQYF,TGTGCCAGCAGCTTAGGGGGCGCTCAAAACATTCAGTACTTC
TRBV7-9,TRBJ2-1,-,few,CASSSRGRGFLEQFF,TGTGCCAGCAGCTCCCGGGGGCGGGGGTTTCTTGAGCAGTTCTTC
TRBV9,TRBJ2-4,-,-,CASSGSIPRPVAKNIQYF,TGTGCCAGCAGCGGCTCGATTCCACGGCCGGTGGCCAAAAACATTCAGTACTTC
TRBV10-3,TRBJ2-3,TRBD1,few,CAISTRQGNLTDTQYF,TGTGCCATCAGCACCAGACAGGGTAATCTCACAGATACGCAGTATTTT
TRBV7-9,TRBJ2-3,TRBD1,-,CASSGDRVENTQYF,TGTGCCAGCAGCGGAGACAGGGTGGAAAATACGCAGTATTTT
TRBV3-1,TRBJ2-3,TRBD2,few,CASSQEIRGGPTDTQYF,TGTGCCAGCAGCCAAGAAATCCGGGGGGGGCCGACAGATACGCAGTATTTT
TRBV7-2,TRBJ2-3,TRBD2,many,CASSTLAGRTQYF,TGTGCCAGCAGCACTCTAGCGGGCCGGACGCAGTATTTT
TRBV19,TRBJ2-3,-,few,CASSALVGKGTDTQYF,TGTGCCAGTAGTGCCCTCGTGGGGAAGGGCACAGATACGCAGTATTTT
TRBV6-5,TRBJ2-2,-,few,CASSNGGSDTGELFF,TGTGCCAGCAGCAATGGGGGTTCTGACACCGGGGAGCTGTTTTTT
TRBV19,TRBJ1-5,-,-,CASHDRLSAQHF,TGTGCCAGTCATGACAGATTATCAGCCCAGCATTTT
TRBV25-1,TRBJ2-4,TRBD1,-,CASSELNSRGRNIQYF,TGTGCCAGCAGTGAATTGAATAGCAGGGGGCGAAACATTCAGTACTTC
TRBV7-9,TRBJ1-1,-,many,CASSSGPRNTEAFF,TGTGCCAGCAGCTCCGGACCGAGGAACACTGAAGCTTTCTTT
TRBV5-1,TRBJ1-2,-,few,CASSLGLNRDYGYTF,TGCGCCAGCAGCTTAGGCTTAAACAGGGACTATGGCTACACCTTC
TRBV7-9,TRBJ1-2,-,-,CASTTHGTEGYGYTF,TGTGCCAGCACCACCCATGGGACGGAGGGCTATGGCTACACCTTC
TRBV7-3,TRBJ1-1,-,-,CASSLMPDGDTEAFF,TGTGCCAGCAGCTTAATGCCTGACGGGGACACTGAAGCTTTCTTT
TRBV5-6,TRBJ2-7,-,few,CASSFRDTDYEQYF,TGTGCCAGCAGCTTCCGGGACACCGACTACGAGCAGTACTTC
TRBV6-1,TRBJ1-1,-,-,CASSEALEGNTEAFF,TGTGCCAGCAGTGAAGCGCTGGAGGGGAACACTGAAGCTTTCTTT
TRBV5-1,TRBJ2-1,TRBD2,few,CASRTGTSSLGNEQFF,TGCGCCAGCAGGACCGGGACTAGCAGTCTGGGCAATGAGCAGTTCTTC
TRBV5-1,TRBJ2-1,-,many,CASAKQGSSNEQFF,TGCGCCAGCGCCAAGCAGGGTTCTTCCAATGAGCAGTTCTTC
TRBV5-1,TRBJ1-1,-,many,CASSLGPSNTEAFF,TGCGCCAGCAGCTTGGGGCCAAGTAACACTGAAGCTTTCTTT
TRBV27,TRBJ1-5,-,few,CASSLGRENNQPQHF,TGTGCCAGCAGTTTGGGTAGGGAAAACAATCAGCCCCAGCATTTT
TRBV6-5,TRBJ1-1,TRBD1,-,CASITWGQGTEAFF,TGTGCCAGCATCACGTGGGGACAGGGAACTGAAGCTTTCTTT